This T cell receptor (beta chain) was profiled in a study of identical twins. Findings of the study overall: Models predicted too little out-of-frame TCR alpha sharing in monozygotic twins. Fewer insertions characterized abundant cord blood beta clonotypes, whereas memory repertoires showed none.

V trimming: 4 bases; J trimming: 2 bases; junction bases outside the gene matches: 7. The CDR3 has 16 amino acids. Germline CDR1 reads MNHNS; CDR2 reads SASEGT. This clonotype was counted only a few times. Its target is not known. Addition of a universal primer site occurred through template switching, and cDNA carried unique molecular identifiers. TCRdb called the 5' RACE reads again in MiXCR, with one record for every CDR3 protein. The profile shows about 240,000 distinct CDR3 sequences, 10% of them singletons. Source material: memory T cells sorted from blood. This receptor was obtained from a man aged 50 or older in good health. The chain recombines TRBV6-1 with TRBJ2-1, with 8 bases matching TRBD2. The chain's CDR3 is CASSGILAETYNEQFF. In nucleotides, the CDR3 is TGTGCCAGCAGTGGAATACTAGCGGAAACCTACAATGAGCAGTTCTTC.